One T cell receptor (beta chain) is described in this entry. The germline gives CDR1 MNHEY, CDR2 SVGAGI. The V and J ends lost 7 bases and 4 bases respectively, with 19 bases between them. The CDR3 has 15 amino acids. The data stem from a study of blood T cell repertoires in COVID-19. The wider study: Some COVID-19 samples were acute and others convalescent; all came from the United States, Italy and Spain. Sources were T cells, B-cell-depleted T cells, or PBMCs; the material itself was cDNA or gDNA.

Methods used by the authors: Estimation of nucleated cell counts was performed using reference gene primer amplification. The assay was immunoSEQ multiplex PCR, and TCRdb's table has in-frame clones only and misses some. From that table come the V and J calls and clone size; the DNA was used to work out D and trimming. The sample contains approximately 130,000 clones, approximately 83% of which appear only once. This clonotype was sampled from a woman aged 45-60 years who had recovered from COVID-19. Sequenced sample: peripheral blood. The chain uses TRBV6-5 and TRBJ1-2; D not resolved. Here the CDR3 DNA reads TGTGCCAGCACCGTAAGGTCGTCTGGGAGCTATGGCTACACCTTC. Amino acid sequence: CASTVRSSGSYGYTF.